This entry lists 20 T cell receptor beta chains sequenced from one sample in a study of blood T cell repertoires in COVID-19. The assay was immunoSEQ multiplex PCR, and TCRdb's table has in-frame clones only and misses some. The table includes about 140,000 clones, almost 80% detected once. The sequencing sample was made of PBMCs or T cells enriched from blood (not recorded which). These receptors came from a woman between 45 and 65 years old who had recovered from COVID-19.

Of note for this clone: Other DNA sequences from this sample encode an identical CDR3 as well. The chain couples TRBV9 to TRBJ1-5; the D gene is possibly TRBD1 (5 bases). The CDR3 is made up of 14 amino acids. The V end was cut by 3 bases, the J end by 0 bases, with 7 bases between. The V gene's germline CDR1 is SGDLS and CDR2 YYNGEE. The CDR3 protein is CASSATDSNQPQHF. In DNA, the CDR3 is TGTGCCAGCAGCGCGACAGATAGCAATCAGCCCCAGCATTTT.

Worth noting for this clone: One end of the junction fails to match germline, which may point to a read error. The V and J genes are TRBV5-1 and TRBJ2-2, with D perhaps matching TRBD1 (9 bases). CDR3 length equals 16 residues. Germline CDR1 SGHRS, CDR2 YFSETQ. CDR3 nucleotides: TGCGCCCGCAGCCGGGGGGGACAGGGGAACACCGGGGAGCTGTTTTTT. This gives the protein CARSRGGQGNTGELFF.

This sequence joins TRBV3-1 (or the pseudogene TRBV3-2) and TRBJ2-1; D perhaps matches TRBD1 (6 bases). V was cut by 5 bases and J by 0 bases, with 14 bases left in between. The germline CDR1 and CDR2 sequences are LGHDT and YNNKEL (reference sequence). CDR3 length: 16 amino acids. CDR3 DNA sequence: TGTGCCAGCAGCTGGGTGGGGACAAACTCCTACAATGAGCAGTTCTTC. Its translation: CASSWVGTNSYNEQFF.

This clone was seen only once. This sequence joins TRBV5-1 and TRBJ1-1, with 7 bases that match TRBD1. J was trimmed by 4 bases and V by 4 bases; bases with no gene match: 10. Germline assignment: CDR1 SGHRS and CDR2 YFSETQ. This CDR3 comprises 15 residues. CDR3 in DNA: TGCGCCAGCAGCGACGAAAGGGGGCGCGGCACTGAAGCTTTCTTT. Encoded protein: CASSDERGRGTEAFF. Combining the CDR3 with reference TRBV5-1 and TRBJ1-1 gives the whole variable domain KAGVTQTPRYLIKTRGQQVTLSCSPISGHRSVSWYQQTPGQGLQFLFEYFSETQRNKGNFPGRFSGRQFSNSRSEMNVSTLELGDSALYLCASSDERGRGTEAFFGQGTRLTVV.

The rearrangement joins TRBV7-9 to TRBJ2-1, with D possibly TRBD2 on 6 matching bases. The CDR3 runs to 13 residues. Looked up from germline, CDR1 is SEHNR and CDR2 is FQNEAQ (reference sequence). V shed 6 bases and J shed 7 bases, with 13 bases lying between them. As DNA, the CDR3 is TGTGCCAGCAGAAGGGGACTCCGAAATGAGCAGTTCTTC. Encoded protein: CASRRGLRNEQFF. Full variable domain (outside the CDR3, taken from reference TRBV7-9 and TRBJ2-1): DTGVSQNPRHKITKRGQNVTFRCDPISEHNRLYWYRQTLGQGPEFLTYFQNEAQLEKSRLLSDRFSAERPKGSFSTLEIQRTEQGDSAMYLCASRRGLRNEQFFGPGTRLTVL.

The genes are TRBV3-1 (or the pseudogene TRBV3-2) and TRBJ1-1, with D perhaps TRBD1 (6 bases). Between the trimmed V and J ends, which lost 4 bases and 1 base, there was a span of 13 bases. Germline lookup yields CDR1 LGHDT and CDR2 YNNKEL (reference sequence). The CDR3 runs to 15 residues. CDR3 residues: CASSPRGAKNTEAFF. DNA of the CDR3: TGTGCCAGCAGCCCTCGGGGGGCGAAGAACACTGAAGCTTTCTTT.

This clone was observed a few times. The chain is built from TRBV18 and TRBJ1-2; D remains ambiguous. V was cut by 0 bases and J by 5 bases, with 10 bases left in between. Germline values: CDR1 KGHSH, CDR2 LQKENI. There are 14 residues in the CDR3. CDR3 bases: TGTGCCAGCTCACCACCAGTGCCGGGGTATGGCTACACCTTC. This encodes CASSPPVPGYGYTF.

The chain combines TRBV7-2 with TRBJ2-7, with TRBD2 identical over 8 bases. The CDR3 has 17 residues. Germline V lookup: CDR1 SGHTA, CDR2 FQGNSA. V lost 3 bases to trimming and J lost 3 bases; unmatched junction nucleotides: 13. The CDR3: CASSFSSFSGESYEQYF. In DNA form, the CDR3 reads TGTGCCAGCAGCTTTTCTAGTTTTAGCGGGGAAAGCTACGAGCAGTACTTC.

V gene TRBV28 combines with J gene TRBJ2-5; D might be TRBD1 (5 bases). Trimming left V 7 bases short and J 5 bases short, with 20 bases between. Per germline, CDR1 MDHEN and CDR2 SYDVKM. CDR3 length: 15 amino acids. CDR3 coding DNA: TGTGCCAGCACCCACGGACACCTTGATCCGGAGACCCAGTACTTC. Translated, it gives CASTHGHLDPETQYF.

This clone has only a few counts. The J gene is TRBJ2-2, the V gene TRBV5-1, with D possibly being TRBD1 (6 bases). The V end was cut by 7 bases, the J end by 5 bases, with 12 bases between. Germline V gene sequence: CDR1 SGHRS, CDR2 YFSETQ. The CDR3 is 13 amino acids. The CDR3 loop reads CASWQGLTGELFF. The DNA of the CDR3 is TGCGCCAGCTGGCAGGGGTTAACCGGGGAGCTGTTTTTT.

The genes are TRBV7-3 and TRBJ2-7, with 10 positions matching TRBD1. The CDR3 covers 15 residues. Germline V gives CDR1 SGHTA, CDR2 FQGTGA. Germline trimming cut 5 bases from V and 4 bases from J; bases unmatched to any gene: 8. Here the CDR3 reads CASSITGDRGYEQYF. The CDR3 region has the DNA TGTGCCAGCAGCATCACGGGGGACAGGGGTTACGAGCAGTACTTC.

The rearrangement links TRBV2 to TRBJ1-2; unclear D gene. V lost 2 bases and J 4 bases, leaving 8 bases between the germline ends. Germline CDR1 SNHLY, CDR2 FYNNEI. The CDR3 runs 13 residues. The CDR3: CASSEREFYGYTF. The CDR3 bases are TGTGCCAGCAGTGAACGGGAGTTCTATGGCTACACCTTC.

The chain uses TRBV27 and TRBJ2-5, with D uncertain. Germline V CDR1 and CDR2: MNHEY, SMNVEV (reference sequence). Trimming cost V 5 bases and J 1 base, with 14 bases left between them. The CDR3 is 15 residues long. The CDR3 DNA reads TGTGCCAGCAGTCACACATCGACTGGCCAAGAGACCCAGTACTTC. Translated, it gives CASSHTSTGQETQYF.

V and J are TRBV14 and TRBJ2-1, with D perhaps TRBD2 (5 bases). This CDR3 region has 17 residues. CDR1 and CDR2 (germline): SGHDN, FVKESK. Trimming cost V 0 bases and J 3 bases, with 15 bases left between them. CDR3 nucleotide sequence: TGTGCCAGCAGCCAAGATCGGGGTCACGCCGTCTACAATGAGCAGTTCTTC. It codes for CASSQDRGHAVYNEQFF.

This clone was seen only a few times. This rearrangement joins TRBV18 to TRBJ2-3; maybe TRBD2 (6 bases). CDR1 KGHSH and CDR2 LQKENI come from the germline V gene. Trimming took 0 bases from V and 4 from J, leaving 23 bases between them. The CDR3 extends over 19 amino acids. DNA of the CDR3: TGTGCCAGCTCACCACCGAATCGAGTGGCTAGCGTTGTCGCAGATACGCAGTATTTT. Translating it yields CASSPPNRVASVVADTQYF.

V gene TRBV21-1 combines with J gene TRBJ2-7; TRBD1, the table's D call, was not compared with the DNA. TRBV21-1 is listed as a pseudogene. The CDR3 is made up of 11 amino acids. The chain's CDR3 is CASKGTYEQYF. The CDR3 nucleotides are TGTGCCAGCAAGGGGACCTACGAGCAGTACTTC.

The rearrangement links TRBV28 to TRBJ1-1, with 7 positions matching TRBD1. V dropped 6 bases and J dropped 1; count of bases not matched to a gene: 5. CDR1 MDHEN and CDR2 SYDVKM come from the germline V gene. The CDR3 runs to 14 residues. The CDR3 nucleotides read TGTGCCAGCAGAGGACAGGCTAAGAACACTGAAGCTTTCTTT. This gives the protein CASRGQAKNTEAFF.

This clone was recorded only once. The chain employs TRBV9 and TRBJ1-6, with 7 bases fitting TRBD1. J gave up 12 bases and V 0 bases, and 6 bases lay outside the gene matches. The CDR3 contains 14 residues. The germline CDR1 and CDR2 sequences are SGDLS and YYNGEE. The CDR3, as DNA: TGTGCCAGCAGCGTAGGCAGGGGGAATATACCCCTCCACTTT. Its translation: CASSVGRGNIPLHF.

V and J are TRBV10-2 and TRBJ1-5, with D unclear. V dropped 7 bases and J dropped 5 bases, with 21 bases sitting between them. CDR1 and CDR2 from the germline V gene are WSHSY and SAAADI. This CDR3 region has 16 residues. In nucleotides, the CDR3 is TGCGCCAGCATGCCAAGTGCCCCTTTGGGAGATCAGCCCCAGCATTTT. Translated: CASMPSAPLGDQPQHF.

The rearrangement uses TRBV7-2 and TRBJ1-5; 8 bases match TRBD1. The V and J ends lost 5 bases and 3 bases, in that order; junction bases with no gene match: 3. Looked up from germline, CDR1 is SGHTA and CDR2 is FQGNSA. There are 14 residues in the CDR3. CDR3 region: CASSMTGDNQPQHF. The CDR3 DNA follows: TGTGCCAGCAGCATGACAGGGGACAATCAGCCCCAGCATTTT.